Listed below are T cell receptor beta chains from one sample, sequenced in a study of T-cell reconstitution after alpha-beta-depleted transplantation in children. TCRdb recomputed calls from the PCR reads with MiXCR, one row per CDR3 protein. This table holds some 80,000 distinct CDR3 sequences, around a sixth found once. Source: PBMCs, mostly from graft donor cells, taken 360 days after TCRalphabeta/CD19-depleted stem cell transplant. The receptors derive from a male patient aged 2 to 9 who had a stem cell transplant for acute lymphoblastic leukemia, so the T cells may come from the graft donor. Both conserved end residues are part of each CDR3. Fields, in order: J gene, V gene, CDR3 protein.

>TRBJ2-7|TRBV7-9
CASSLRGWGSSSYEQYF
>TRBJ1-5|TRBV7-9
CASSTSRKTGNQPQHF
>TRBJ2-3|TRBV12-3/TRBV12-4
CASSPLAGGIISTDTQYF
>TRBJ2-7|TRBV12-3/TRBV12-4
CARNPGGPGYEQYF
>TRBJ2-2|TRBV5-1
CASSRASGSGTGELFF
>TRBJ2-7|TRBV12-5
CASGLPLGGGEQYF
>TRBJ2-5|TRBV20-1
CSVGTGVTETQYF
>TRBJ2-5|TRBV5-4
CASSATTGYGETQYF
>TRBJ1-5|TRBV6-1
CASSDRSRQPQHF
>TRBJ2-3|TRBV5-6
CASSLRGPGTGENTQYF
>TRBJ1-6|TRBV3-1
CASSQDRGSPLHF
>TRBJ2-7|TRBV3-1
CASSQVGSEQYF
>TRBJ2-1|TRBV5-1
CASSFRLDHNEQFF
>TRBJ2-1|TRBV29-1
CSVLPRGSYNEQFF
>TRBJ2-7|TRBV5-1
CASSSRQGFSYEQYF
>TRBJ2-1|TRBV20-1
CSPRAGGGSEQFF
>TRBJ2-7|TRBV20-1
CSVGSGDAYEQYF
>TRBJ2-3|TRBV7-2
CASSLLRQGLRTDTQYF
>TRBJ2-2|TRBV24-1
CATPYPDRTGELFF
>TRBJ2-3|TRBV15
CATSRDWGPGTDTQYF
>TRBJ2-7|TRBV4-2
CASSQLAVGDEQYF
>TRBJ2-2|TRBV4-1
CASSQEGERNTGELFF
>TRBJ2-7|TRBV20-1
CSASPSFTYEQYF
>TRBJ2-1|TRBV5-6
CASSTRGRSSYNEQFF
>TRBJ2-1|TRBV10-3
CAISDRVAGTNEQFF
>TRBJ2-5|TRBV7-8
CASSSLWGEQETQYF
>TRBJ2-5|TRBV7-9
CASKSSDLLRAETQYF
>TRBJ2-7|TRBV19
CASGLSYEQYF
>TRBJ1-6|TRBV7-8
CASSLASRGTHSPLHF
>TRBJ2-1|TRBV7-6
CASSLRAGVRRNEQFF
>TRBJ1-2|TRBV5-1
CASSLGVGNYGYTF
>TRBJ2-3|TRBV10-2
CASRKGADTQYF
>TRBJ2-7|TRBV4-1
CASSLILDSRRYEQYF